The rows below give T cell receptor beta chains drawn from one sample of a study of blood T cell repertoires in COVID-19. Here immunoSEQ multiplex PCR was the method, and the copy in TCRdb shows in-frame clones only, minus some. The sample comprises 200,000 to 250,000 clones, 70% to 85% of which are singletons, and approximately 16% rests with the top ten. Sequenced sample: PBMCs or T cells enriched from blood (not recorded which). The receptor set was obtained from a man aged 40-49 years who had recovered from COVID-19. Each CDR3 is given with its conserved first and last residue. The D gene is left open where the match is weak. Only some rows state a clone size, as once, few, many or a class for expanded clones.

TRBV28,TRBJ1-1,-,-,CASSRARAEAFF,TGTGCCAGCAGCCGAGCTCGGGCTGAAGCTTTCTTT
TRBV28,TRBJ1-2,-,-,CASSLSGYGYTF,TGTGCCAGCAGTTTATCGGGGTATGGCTACACCTTC
TRBV3-1/TRBV3-2,TRBJ1-4,-,-,CASSQETGNEKLFF,TGTGCCAGCAGCCAAGAGACCGGGAATGAAAAACTGTTTTTT
TRBV7-8,TRBJ1-5,-,-,CASSKWTASYSNQPQHF,TGTGCCAGCAGCAAATGGACAGCTTCCTATAGCAATCAGCCCCAGCATTTT
TRBV5-1,TRBJ1-6,once,TRBD1,CASSWGQAGSSPLHF,TGCGCCAGCAGCTGGGGACAGGCGGGGAGTTCACCCCTCCACTTT
TRBV27,TRBJ1-1,few,-,CASSRGGAAEAFF,TGTGCCAGCTCTCGCGGGGGGGCGGCTGAAGCTTTCTTT
TRBV29-1,TRBJ2-7,-,-,CSVEGGGYYEQYF,TGCAGCGTTGAGGGCGGAGGGTACTACGAGCAGTACTTC
TRBV28,TRBJ1-1,-,-,CASIRVNTEAFF,TGTGCCAGCATCCGGGTGAACACTGAAGCTTTCTTT
TRBV6-5,TRBJ1-5,-,TRBD1,CAIGQEFYQPQHF,TGTGCCATCGGACAGGAATTCTATCAGCCCCAGCATTTT
TRBV14,TRBJ1-5,-,-,CASSRTILALREEPQHF,TGTGCCAGCAGCCGAACCATCCTCGCACTACGGGAGGAGCCCCAGCATTTT
TRBV7-6,TRBJ1-3,-,-,CASSLGEAGNTIYF,TGTGCCAGCAGCTTAGGGGAGGCTGGAAACACCATATATTTT
TRBV5-1,TRBJ2-7,-,-,CASSLAGVGPYEQYF,TGCGCCAGCAGCTTGGCCGGGGTTGGCCCCTACGAGCAGTACTTC
TRBV4-3,TRBJ1-2,once,-,CASSQDVLYGYTF,TGCGCCAGCAGCCAAGATGTCCTTTATGGCTACACCTTC
TRBV30,TRBJ1-2,-,TRBD1,CAWSRGQDLYGYTF,TGTGCCTGGAGTAGGGGACAGGACCTCTATGGCTACACCTTC
TRBV30,TRBJ1-1,-,-,CAWRQTLNTEAFF,TGTGCCTGGAGACAGACCCTGAACACTGAAGCTTTCTTT